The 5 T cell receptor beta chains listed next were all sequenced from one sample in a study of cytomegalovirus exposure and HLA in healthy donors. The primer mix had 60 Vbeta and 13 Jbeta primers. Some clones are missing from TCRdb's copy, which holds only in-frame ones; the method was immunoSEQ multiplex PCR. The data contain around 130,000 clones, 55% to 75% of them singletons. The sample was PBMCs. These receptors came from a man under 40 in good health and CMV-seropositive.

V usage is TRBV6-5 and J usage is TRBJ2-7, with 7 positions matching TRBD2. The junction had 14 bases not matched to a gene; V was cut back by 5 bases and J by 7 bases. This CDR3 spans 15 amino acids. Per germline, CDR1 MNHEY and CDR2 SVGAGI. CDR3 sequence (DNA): TGTGCCAGCAGTCGTAGGACTCTATACGGGGGGGAGCAGTACTTC. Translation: CASSRRTLYGGEQYF.

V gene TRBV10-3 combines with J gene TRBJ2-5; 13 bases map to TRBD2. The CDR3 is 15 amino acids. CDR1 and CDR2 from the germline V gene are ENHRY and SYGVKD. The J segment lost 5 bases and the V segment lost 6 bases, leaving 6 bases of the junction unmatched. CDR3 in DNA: TGTGCCATCAGCCGGACTAGCGGGAGTGGGGAGACCCAGTACTTC. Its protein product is CAISRTSGSGETQYF.

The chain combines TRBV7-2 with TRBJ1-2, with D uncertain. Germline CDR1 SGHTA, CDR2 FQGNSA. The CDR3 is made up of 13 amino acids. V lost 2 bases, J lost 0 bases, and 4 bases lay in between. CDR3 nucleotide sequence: TGTGCCAGCAGCTTACGGGCTAACTATGGCTACACCTTC. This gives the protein CASSLRANYGYTF.

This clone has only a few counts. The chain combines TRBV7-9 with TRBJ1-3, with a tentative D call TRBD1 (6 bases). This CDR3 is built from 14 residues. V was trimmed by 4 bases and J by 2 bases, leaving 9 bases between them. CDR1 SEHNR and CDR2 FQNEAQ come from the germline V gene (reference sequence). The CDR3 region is CASSSQGAGNTIYF. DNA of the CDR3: TGTGCCAGCAGCTCACAGGGTGCTGGAAACACCATATATTTT. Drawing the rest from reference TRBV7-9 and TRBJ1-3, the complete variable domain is DTGVSQNPRHKITKRGQNVTFRCDPISEHNRLYWYRQTLGQGPEFLTYFQNEAQLEKSRLLSDRFSAERPKGSFSTLEIQRTEQGDSAMYLCASSSQGAGNTIYFGEGSWLTVV.

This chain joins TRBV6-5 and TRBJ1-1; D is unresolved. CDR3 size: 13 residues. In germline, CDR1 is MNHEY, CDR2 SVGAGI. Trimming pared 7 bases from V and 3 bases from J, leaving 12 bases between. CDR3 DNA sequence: TGTGCCAGCAAAAACGGGGTCTACACTGAAGCTTTCTTT. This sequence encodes CASKNGVYTEAFF.